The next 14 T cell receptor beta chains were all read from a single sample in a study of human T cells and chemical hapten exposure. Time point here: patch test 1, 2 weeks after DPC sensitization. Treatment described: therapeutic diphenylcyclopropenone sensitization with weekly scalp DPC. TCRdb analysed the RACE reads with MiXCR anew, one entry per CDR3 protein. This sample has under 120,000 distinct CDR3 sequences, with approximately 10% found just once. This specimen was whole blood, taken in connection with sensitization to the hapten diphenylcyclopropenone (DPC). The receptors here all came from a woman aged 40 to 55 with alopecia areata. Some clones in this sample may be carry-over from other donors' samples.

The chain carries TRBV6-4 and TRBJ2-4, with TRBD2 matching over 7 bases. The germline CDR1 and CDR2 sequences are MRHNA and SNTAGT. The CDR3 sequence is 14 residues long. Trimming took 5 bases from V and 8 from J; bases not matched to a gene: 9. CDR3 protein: CASSKEGGADIQYF. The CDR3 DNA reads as TGTGCCAGCAGTAAGGAGGGAGGGGCAGACATTCAGTACTTC.

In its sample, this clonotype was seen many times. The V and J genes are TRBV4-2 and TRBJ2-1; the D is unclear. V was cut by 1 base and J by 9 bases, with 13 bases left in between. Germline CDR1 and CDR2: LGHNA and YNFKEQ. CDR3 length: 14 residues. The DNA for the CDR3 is TGTGCCAGCAGCCAAGTTTCCCAGGCTGGTGAGCAGTTCTTC. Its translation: CASSQVSQAGEQFF.

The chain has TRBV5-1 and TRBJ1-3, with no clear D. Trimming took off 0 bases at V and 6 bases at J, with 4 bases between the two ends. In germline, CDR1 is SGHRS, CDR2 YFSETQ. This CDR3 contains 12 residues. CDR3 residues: CASSLGENTIYF. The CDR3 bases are TGCGCCAGCAGCTTGGGCGAAAACACCATATATTTT.

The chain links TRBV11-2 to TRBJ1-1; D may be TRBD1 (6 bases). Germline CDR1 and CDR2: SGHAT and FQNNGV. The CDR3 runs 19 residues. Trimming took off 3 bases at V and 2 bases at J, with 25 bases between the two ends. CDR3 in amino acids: CASSFSYEQGRGKNTEAFF. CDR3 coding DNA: TGTGCCAGCAGCTTCTCCTATGAGCAGGGTAGGGGGAAAAACACTGAAGCTTTCTTT.

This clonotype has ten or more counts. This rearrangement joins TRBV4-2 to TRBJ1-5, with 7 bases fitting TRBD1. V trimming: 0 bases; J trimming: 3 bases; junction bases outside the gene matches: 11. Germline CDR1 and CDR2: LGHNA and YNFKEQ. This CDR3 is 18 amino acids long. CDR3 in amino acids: CASSQEPKGTANNQPQHF. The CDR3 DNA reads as TGTGCCAGCAGCCAAGAACCAAAAGGGACAGCTAACAATCAGCCCCAGCATTTT.

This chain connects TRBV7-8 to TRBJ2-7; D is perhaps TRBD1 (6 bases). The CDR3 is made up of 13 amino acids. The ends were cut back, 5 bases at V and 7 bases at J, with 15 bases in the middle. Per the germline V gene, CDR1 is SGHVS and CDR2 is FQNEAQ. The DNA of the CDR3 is TGTGCCAGCAGCATAGGGCCCAGGGGAGAGCAGTACTTC. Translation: CASSIGPRGEQYF. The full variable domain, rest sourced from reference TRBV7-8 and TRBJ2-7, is GAGVSQSPRYKVAKRGQDVALRCDPISGHVSLFWYQQALGQGPEFLTYFQNEAQLDKSGLPSDRFFAERPEGSVSTLKIQRTQQEDSAVYLCASSIGPRGEQYFGPGTRLTVT.

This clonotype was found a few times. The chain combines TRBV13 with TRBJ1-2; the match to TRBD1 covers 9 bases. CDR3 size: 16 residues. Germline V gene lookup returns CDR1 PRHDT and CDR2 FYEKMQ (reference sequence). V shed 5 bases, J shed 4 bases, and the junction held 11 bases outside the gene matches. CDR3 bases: TGTGCCAGCAGCACAGGACAGGGGACCTCTTCCTATGGCTACACCTTC. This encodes CASSTGQGTSSYGYTF.

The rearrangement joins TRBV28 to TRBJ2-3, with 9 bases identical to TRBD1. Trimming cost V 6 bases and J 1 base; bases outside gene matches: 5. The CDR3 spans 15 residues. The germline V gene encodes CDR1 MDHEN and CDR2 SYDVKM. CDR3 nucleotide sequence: TGTGCCAGCAGCTCGACAGGGGGAGGCACAGATACGCAGTATTTT. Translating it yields CASSSTGGGTDTQYF.

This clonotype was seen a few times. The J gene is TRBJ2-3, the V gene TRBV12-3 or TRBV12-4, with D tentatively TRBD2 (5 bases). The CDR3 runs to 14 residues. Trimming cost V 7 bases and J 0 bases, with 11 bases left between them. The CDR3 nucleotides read TGTGCCAGCACCCCGGGGAGAAGCACAGATACGCAGTATTTT. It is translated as CASTPGRSTDTQYF.

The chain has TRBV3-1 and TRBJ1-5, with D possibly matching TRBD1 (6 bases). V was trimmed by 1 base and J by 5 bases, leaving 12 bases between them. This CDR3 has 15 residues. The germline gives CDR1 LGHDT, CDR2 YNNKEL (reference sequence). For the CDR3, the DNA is TGTGCCAGCAGCCAAGCCACAGGGAGGGATCAGCCCCAGCATTTT. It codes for CASSQATGRDQPQHF.

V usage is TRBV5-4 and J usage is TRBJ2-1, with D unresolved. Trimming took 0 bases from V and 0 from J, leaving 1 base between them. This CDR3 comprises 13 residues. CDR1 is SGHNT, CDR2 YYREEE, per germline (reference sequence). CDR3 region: CASSLASYNEQFF. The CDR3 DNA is TGTGCCAGCAGCTTGGCCTCCTACAATGAGCAGTTCTTC.

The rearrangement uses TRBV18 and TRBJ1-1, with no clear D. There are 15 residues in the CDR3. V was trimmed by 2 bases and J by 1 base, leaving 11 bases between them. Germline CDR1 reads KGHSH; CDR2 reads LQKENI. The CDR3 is CASSPARAKNTEAFF. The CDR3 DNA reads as TGTGCCAGCTCACCAGCGAGGGCGAAGAACACTGAAGCTTTCTTT.

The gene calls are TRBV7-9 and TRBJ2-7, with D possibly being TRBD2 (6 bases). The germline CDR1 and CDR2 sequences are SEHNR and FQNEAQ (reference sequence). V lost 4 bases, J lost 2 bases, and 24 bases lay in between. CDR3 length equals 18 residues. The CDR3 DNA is TGTGCCAGCAGCTCCCCCCCGGGCTCAGCTGCGGGGACCTACGAGCAGTACTTC. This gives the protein CASSSPPGSAAGTYEQYF.

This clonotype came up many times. As DNA, the CDR3 is TGTGCCAGCAAGTTGGATTCCAGCGGGAGCGGGATGTCCACAGATACGCAGTATTTT. Residues: CASKLDSSGSGMSTDTQYF. The gene calls are TRBV2 and TRBJ2-3, with 8 nucleotides matching TRBD2. CDR1 and CDR2 from the germline V gene are SNHLY and FYNNEI. V lost 7 bases to trimming and J lost 2 bases; unmatched junction nucleotides: 20. The length of the CDR3 is 19 residues.